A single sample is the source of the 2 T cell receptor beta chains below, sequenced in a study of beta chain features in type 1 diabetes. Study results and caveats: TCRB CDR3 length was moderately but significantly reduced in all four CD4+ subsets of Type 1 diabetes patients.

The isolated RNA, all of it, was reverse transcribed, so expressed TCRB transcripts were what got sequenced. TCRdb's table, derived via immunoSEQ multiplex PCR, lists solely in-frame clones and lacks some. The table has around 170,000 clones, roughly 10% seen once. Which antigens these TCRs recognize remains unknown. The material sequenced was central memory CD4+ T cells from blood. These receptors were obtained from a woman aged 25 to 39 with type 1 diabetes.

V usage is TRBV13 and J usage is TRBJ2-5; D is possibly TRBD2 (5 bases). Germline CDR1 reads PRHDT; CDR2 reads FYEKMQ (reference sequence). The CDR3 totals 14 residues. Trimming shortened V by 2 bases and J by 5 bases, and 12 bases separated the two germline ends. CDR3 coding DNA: TGTGCCAGCAGCTTAATCGGGGATAGGGAGACCCAGTACTTC. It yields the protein CASSLIGDRETQYF.

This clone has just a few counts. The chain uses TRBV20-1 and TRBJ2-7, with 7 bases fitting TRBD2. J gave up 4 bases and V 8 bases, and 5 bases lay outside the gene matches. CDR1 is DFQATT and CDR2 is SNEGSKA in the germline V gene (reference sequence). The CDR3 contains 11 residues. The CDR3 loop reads CSSGRGYEQYF. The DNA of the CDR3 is TGCAGTTCAGGGAGGGGTTACGAGCAGTACTTC.